This T cell receptor beta chain comes out of a study of identical twins. General study results and limits: A lower insertion count was a feature of abundant cord blood beta clonotypes, with no such feature in memory repertoires.

The CDR3 length is 12 residues. V lost 4 bases to trimming and J lost 3 bases, with 6 bases between them. Template switching added a universal primer binding site, and final cDNA carried unique molecular identifiers. TCRdb passed the 5' RACE reads through MiXCR, listing each CDR3 protein once. The sample has just under 550,000 distinct CDR3 sequences, about 15% seen once. This clonotype has ten or more counts. Its antigen remains unidentified. The same specimen was also included in a second study, on yellow fever vaccine responses in identical twins. This second study notes: Vaccine-induced T cell responses in twins were reportedly observed to appear partly convergent, partly personalized.

The origin of this receptor is a young woman in good health. The rearrangement links TRBV12-3 or TRBV12-4 to TRBJ1-2, with a weak D call TRBD1 (6 bases). Specimen: CD4+ T cells sorted from blood. The CDR3 is CASSSGDYGYTF. The CDR3 DNA reads as TGTGCCAGCAGTTCAGGGGACTATGGCTACACCTTC.